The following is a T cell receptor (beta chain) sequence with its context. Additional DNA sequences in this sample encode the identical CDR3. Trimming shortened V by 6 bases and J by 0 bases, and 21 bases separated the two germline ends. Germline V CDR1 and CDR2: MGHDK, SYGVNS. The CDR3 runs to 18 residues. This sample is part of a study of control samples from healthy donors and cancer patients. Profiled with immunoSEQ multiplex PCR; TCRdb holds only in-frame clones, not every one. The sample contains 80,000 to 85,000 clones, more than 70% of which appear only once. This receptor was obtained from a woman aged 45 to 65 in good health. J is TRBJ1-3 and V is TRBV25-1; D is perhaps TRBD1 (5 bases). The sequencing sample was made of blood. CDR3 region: CASRPPGTELFSGNTIYF. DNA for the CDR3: TGTGCCAGCAGACCTCCCGGGACGGAACTTTTCTCTGGAAACACCATATATTTT.